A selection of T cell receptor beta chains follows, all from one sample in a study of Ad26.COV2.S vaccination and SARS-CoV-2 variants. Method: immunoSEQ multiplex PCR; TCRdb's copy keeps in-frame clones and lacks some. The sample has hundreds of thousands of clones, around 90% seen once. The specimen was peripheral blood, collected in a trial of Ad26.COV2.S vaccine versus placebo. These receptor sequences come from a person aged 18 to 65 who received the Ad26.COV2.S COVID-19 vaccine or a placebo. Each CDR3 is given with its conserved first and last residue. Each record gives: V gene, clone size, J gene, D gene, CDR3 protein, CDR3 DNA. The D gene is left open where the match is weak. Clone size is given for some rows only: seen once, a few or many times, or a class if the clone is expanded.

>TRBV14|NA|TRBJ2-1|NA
CASSHRGGQFF
TGTGCCAGCAGCCACCGGGGAGGGCAGTTCTTC
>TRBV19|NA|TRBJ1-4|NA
CASSITGTTDSKKLFF
TGTGCCAGTAGTATAACCGGGACGACGGATTCCAAAAAACTGTTTTTT
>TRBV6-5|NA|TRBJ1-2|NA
CASSRTGPKGYTF
TGTGCCAGCAGCAGGACTGGTCCGAAAGGCTACACCTTC
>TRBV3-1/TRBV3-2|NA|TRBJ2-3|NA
CASSQGLRRQDTQYF
TGTGCCAGCAGCCAAGGTCTGAGGCGGCAAGATACGCAGTATTTT
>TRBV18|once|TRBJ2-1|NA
CASSPQLEGAHEQFF
TGTGCCAGCTCACCACAGTTGGAGGGAGCCCATGAGCAGTTCTTC
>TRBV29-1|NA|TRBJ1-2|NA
CSARINYGYTF
TGCAGCGCAAGGATTAACTATGGCTACACCTTC
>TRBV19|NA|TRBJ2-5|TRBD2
CASSIVGGAQETQYF
TGTGCCAGTAGTATAGTCGGGGGGGCTCAAGAGACCCAGTACTTC
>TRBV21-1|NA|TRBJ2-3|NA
CASSKVPGAWDTQYF
TGTGCCAGCAGCAAAGTCCCGGGGGCTTGGGATACGCAGTATTTT
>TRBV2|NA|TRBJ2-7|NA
CASRTGSSSYEQYF
TGTGCCAGCAGGACAGGTTCCAGCTCCTACGAGCAGTACTTC
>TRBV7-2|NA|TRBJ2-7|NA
CASSLSGTTSSYEQYF
TGTGCCAGCAGCTTGTCCGGGACCACGAGCTCCTACGAGCAGTACTTC
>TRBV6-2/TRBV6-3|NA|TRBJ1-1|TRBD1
CASSLRPLGTGKVRWPANTEAFF
TGTGCCAGCAGCCTAAGGCCCCTCGGGACAGGGAAGGTGAGGTGGCCGGCGAACACTGAAGCTTTCTTT
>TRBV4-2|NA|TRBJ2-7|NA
CASSQDPTVRRVQYF
TGTGCCAGCAGCCAAGACCCGACTGTCCGCCGGGTGCAGTACTTC
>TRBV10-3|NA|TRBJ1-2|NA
CAISEEEPYGYTF
TGTGCCATCAGTGAAGAGGAACCCTATGGCTACACCTTC
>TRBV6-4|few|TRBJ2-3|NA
CASSVGDTQYF
TGTGCCAGCAGTGTTGGAGATACGCAGTATTTT